This T cell receptor beta chain was identified in a study of blood T cell repertoires in COVID-19. TCRdb's table, derived via immunoSEQ multiplex PCR, lists solely in-frame clones and lacks some. The sample includes a few hundred thousand clones, around four fifths of them seen just once. The V gene's germline CDR1 is LNHNV and CDR2 YYDKDF (reference sequence). The CDR3 totals 13 residues. Trimming took off 1 base at V and 6 bases at J, with 7 bases between the two ends. The source is a man aged 55 to 70 who had recovered from COVID-19. The sample was peripheral blood. V usage is TRBV15 and J usage is TRBJ1-5; D gene ambiguous. CDR3 bases: TGTGCCACCAGCAGAGGAAACTCTCAGCCCCAGCATTTT. It yields the protein CATSRGNSQPQHF.